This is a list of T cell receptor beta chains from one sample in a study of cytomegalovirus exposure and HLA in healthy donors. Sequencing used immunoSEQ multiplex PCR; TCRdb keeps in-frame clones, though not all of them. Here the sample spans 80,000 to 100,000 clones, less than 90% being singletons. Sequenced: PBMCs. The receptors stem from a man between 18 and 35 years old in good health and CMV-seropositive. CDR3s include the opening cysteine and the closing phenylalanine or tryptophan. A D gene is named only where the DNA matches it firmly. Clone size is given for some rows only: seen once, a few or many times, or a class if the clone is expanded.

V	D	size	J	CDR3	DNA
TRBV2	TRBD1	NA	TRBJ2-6	CAKSTGGNSGANVLTF	TGTGCCAAATCGACAGGGGGGAACTCTGGGGCCAACGTCCTGACTTTC
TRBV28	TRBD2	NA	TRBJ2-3	CASSTPSGSASDTQYF	TGTGCCAGCAGTACCCCTAGCGGGAGTGCGTCAGATACGCAGTATTTT
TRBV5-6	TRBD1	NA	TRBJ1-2	CASSRTGGAYGYTF	TGTGCCAGCAGCAGAACAGGGGGCGCCTATGGCTACACCTTC
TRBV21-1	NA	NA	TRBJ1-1	CASSKEKGFSTEAFF	TGTGCCAGCAGCAAAGAAAAGGGGTTTTCCACTGAAGCTTTCTTT
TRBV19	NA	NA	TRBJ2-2	CASPQGGINSANTGELFF	TGTGCCAGTCCCCAGGGCGGTATAAACTCGGCGAACACCGGGGAGCTGTTTTTT
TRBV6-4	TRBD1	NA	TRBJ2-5	CASSTDREKYQETQYF	TGTGCCAGCAGTACGGACAGGGAGAAGTACCAAGAGACCCAGTACTTC
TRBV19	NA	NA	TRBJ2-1	CASRQGYNEQFF	TGTGCCAGTAGACAGGGATACAATGAGCAGTTCTTC
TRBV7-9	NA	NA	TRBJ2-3	CASSLVTTTSTDTQYF	TGTGCCAGCAGCTTAGTTACCACTACTAGCACAGATACGCAGTATTTT
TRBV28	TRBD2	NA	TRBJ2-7	CASIASGRYDEQYF	TGTGCCAGCATTGCTAGCGGGAGATATGACGAGCAGTACTTC
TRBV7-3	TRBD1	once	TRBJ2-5	CASSLQGSGETQYF	TGTGCCAGCAGCCTACAGGGGTCTGGTGAGACCCAGTACTTC
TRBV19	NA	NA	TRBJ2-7	CASSVAVSSYEQYF	TGTGCCAGTAGTGTGGCAGTAAGCTCCTACGAGCAGTACTTC
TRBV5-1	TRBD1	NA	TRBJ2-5	CASSLGGTGLWETQYF	TGCGCCAGCAGCTTGGGCGGGACAGGGCTGTGGGAGACCCAGTACTTC
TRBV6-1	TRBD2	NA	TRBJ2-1	CASKLAEEYNEQFF	TGTGCCAGTAAACTAGCGGAGGAATACAATGAGCAGTTCTTC
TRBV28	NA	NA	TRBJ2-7	CASSYTGQRTYEQYF	TGTGCCAGCAGCTATACCGGTCAGCGAACCTACGAGCAGTACTTC
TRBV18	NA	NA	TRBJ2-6	CASSPTTSHSGANVLTF	TGTGCCAGCTCACCAACGACATCTCACTCTGGGGCCAACGTCCTGACTTTC
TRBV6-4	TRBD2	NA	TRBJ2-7	CASSVERGEFYEQYF	TGTGCCAGCAGTGTCGAGCGGGGGGAGTTCTACGAGCAGTACTTC
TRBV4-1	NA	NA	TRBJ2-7	CASSQKAGTATYEQYF	TGCGCCAGCAGCCAAAAAGCCGGGACTGCGACCTACGAGCAGTACTTC
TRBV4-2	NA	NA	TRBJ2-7	CASSPGRQGEEQYF	TGTGCCAGCAGCCCCGGGCGTCAGGGTGAGGAGCAGTACTTC
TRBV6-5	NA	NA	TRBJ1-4	CASSYTGPDEKLFF	TGTGCCAGCAGTTACACAGGGCCCGATGAAAAACTGTTTTTT
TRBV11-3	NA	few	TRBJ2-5	CASSLGSYEGVQETQYF	TGTGCCAGCAGCTTAGGGTCTTATGAGGGGGTACAAGAGACCCAGTACTTC
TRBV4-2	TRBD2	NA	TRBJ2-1	CASSRRLAGGAYNEQFF	TGTGCCAGCAGCCGCAGACTAGCGGGAGGTGCATACAATGAGCAGTTCTTC
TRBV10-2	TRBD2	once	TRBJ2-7	CASRSAGAHEQYF	TGCGCCAGCAGGTCAGCGGGAGCCCACGAGCAGTACTTC
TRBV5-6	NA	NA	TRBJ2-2	CASSLVIGGANTGELFF	TGTGCCAGCAGCTTGGTGATTGGCGGAGCGAACACCGGGGAGCTGTTTTTT
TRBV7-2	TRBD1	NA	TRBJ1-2	CASSARTGGTIYGYTF	TGTGCCAGCAGCGCCCGGACAGGGGGGACGATATATGGCTACACCTTC
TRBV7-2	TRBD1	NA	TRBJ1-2	CASSYGQGANYGYTF	TGTGCCAGCAGCTACGGACAGGGGGCTAACTATGGCTACACCTTC
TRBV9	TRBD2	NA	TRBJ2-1	CASSVATGLGYNEQFF	TGTGCCAGCAGCGTAGCTACTGGACTAGGGTACAATGAGCAGTTCTTC
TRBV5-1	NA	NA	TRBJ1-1	CASSLGGVDTEAFF	TGCGCCAGCAGCTTGGGAGGTGTTGATACTGAAGCTTTCTTT
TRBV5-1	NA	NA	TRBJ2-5	CASHPGTQGGTQYF	TGCGCCAGCCACCCCGGGACGCAAGGGGGGACCCAGTACTTC